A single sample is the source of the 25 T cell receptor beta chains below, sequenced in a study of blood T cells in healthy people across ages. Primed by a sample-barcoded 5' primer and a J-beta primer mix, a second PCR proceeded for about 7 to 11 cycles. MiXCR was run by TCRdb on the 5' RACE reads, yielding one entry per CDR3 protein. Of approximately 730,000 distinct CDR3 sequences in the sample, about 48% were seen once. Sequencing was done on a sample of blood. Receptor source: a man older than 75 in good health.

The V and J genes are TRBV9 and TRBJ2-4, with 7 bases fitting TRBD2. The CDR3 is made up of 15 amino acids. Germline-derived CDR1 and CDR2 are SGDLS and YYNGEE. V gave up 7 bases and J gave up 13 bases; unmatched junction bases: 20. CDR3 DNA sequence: TGTGCCAGCGCTCCCGCGGGAGCTATAGTGGGGGAGCAGTACTTC. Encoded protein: CASAPAGAIVGEQYF.

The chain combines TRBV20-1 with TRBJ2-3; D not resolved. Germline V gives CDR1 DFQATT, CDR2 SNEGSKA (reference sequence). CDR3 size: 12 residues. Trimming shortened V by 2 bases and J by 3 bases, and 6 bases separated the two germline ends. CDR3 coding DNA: TGCAGTGCTAGAAAGCCAACAGATACGCAGTATTTT. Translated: CSARKPTDTQYF.

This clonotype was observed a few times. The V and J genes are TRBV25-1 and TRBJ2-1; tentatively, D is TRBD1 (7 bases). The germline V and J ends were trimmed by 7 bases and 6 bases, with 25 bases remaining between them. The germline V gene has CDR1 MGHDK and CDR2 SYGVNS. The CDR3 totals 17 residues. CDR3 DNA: TGTGCCAGCAACCCCCAGGGGGGACTCTCGGGCGGCAATGAGCAGTTCTTC. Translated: CASNPQGGLSGGNEQFF.

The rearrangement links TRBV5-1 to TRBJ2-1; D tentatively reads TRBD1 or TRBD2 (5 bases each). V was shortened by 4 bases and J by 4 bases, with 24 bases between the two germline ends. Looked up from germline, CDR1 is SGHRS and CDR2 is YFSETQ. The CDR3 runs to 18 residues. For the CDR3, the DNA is TGCGCCAGCAGCCGCAATTCCATTACAGGCTCGGGATACAATGAGCAGTTCTTC. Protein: CASSRNSITGSGYNEQFF.

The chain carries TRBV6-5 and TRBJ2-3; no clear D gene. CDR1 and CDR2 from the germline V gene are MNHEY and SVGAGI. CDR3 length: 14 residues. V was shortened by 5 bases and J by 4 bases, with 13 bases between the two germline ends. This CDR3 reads CASSGRPTADTQYF. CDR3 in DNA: TGTGCCAGCAGTGGGCGTCCGACGGCAGATACGCAGTATTTT.

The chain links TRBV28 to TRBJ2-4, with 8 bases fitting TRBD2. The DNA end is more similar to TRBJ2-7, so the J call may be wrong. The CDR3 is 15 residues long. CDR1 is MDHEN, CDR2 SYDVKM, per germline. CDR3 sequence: CASSPTGGLLGEQYF. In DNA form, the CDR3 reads TGTGCCAGCAGCCCCACGGGGGGGCTGCTAGGCGAGCAGTACTTC.

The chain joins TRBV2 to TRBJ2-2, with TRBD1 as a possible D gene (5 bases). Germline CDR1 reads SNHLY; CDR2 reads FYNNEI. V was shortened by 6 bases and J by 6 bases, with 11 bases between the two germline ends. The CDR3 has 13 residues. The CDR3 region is CASRDRGPGELFF. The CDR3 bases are TGTGCCAGCAGAGATAGGGGTCCCGGGGAGCTGTTTTTT.

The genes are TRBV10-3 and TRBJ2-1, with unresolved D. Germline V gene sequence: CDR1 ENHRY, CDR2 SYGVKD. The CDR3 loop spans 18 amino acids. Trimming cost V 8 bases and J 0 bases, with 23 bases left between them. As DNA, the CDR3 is TGTGCCATCCAGAGCCCAGCGCGACGGCCGAACTCCTACAATGAGCAGTTCTTC. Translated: CAIQSPARRPNSYNEQFF.

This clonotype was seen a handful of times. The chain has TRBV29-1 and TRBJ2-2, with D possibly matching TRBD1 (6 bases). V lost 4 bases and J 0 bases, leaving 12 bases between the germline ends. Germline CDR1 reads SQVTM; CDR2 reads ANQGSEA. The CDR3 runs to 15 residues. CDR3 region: CSVARDTSNTGELFF. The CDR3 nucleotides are TGCAGCGTTGCGAGGGACACATCGAACACCGGGGAGCTGTTTTTT.

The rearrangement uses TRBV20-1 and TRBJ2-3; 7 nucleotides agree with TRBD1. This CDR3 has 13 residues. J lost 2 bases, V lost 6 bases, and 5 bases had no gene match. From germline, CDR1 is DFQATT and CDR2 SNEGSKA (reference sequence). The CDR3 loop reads CSAGTDNTDTQYF. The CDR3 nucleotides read TGCAGTGCCGGGACAGATAACACAGATACGCAGTATTTT.

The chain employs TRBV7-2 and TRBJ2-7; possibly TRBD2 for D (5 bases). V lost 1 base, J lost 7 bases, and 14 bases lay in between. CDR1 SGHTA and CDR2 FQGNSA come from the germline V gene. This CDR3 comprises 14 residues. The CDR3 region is CASSLGVAPLEQYF. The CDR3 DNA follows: TGTGCCAGCAGCTTAGGAGTAGCGCCTCTGGAGCAGTACTTC.

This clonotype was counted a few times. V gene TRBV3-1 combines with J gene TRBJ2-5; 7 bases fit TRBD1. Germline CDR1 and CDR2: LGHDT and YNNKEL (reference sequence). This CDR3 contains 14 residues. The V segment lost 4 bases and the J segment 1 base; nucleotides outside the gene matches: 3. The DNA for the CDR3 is TGTGCCAGCAGCCGAGACAGGGCCCAAGAGACCCAGTACTTC. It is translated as CASSRDRAQETQYF.

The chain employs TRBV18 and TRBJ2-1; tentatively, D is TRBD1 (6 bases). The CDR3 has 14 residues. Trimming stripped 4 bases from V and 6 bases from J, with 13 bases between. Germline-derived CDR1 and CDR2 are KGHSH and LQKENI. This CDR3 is CASSLRTDFNEQFF. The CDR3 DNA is TGTGCCAGCTCACTCCGGACAGACTTCAATGAGCAGTTCTTC.

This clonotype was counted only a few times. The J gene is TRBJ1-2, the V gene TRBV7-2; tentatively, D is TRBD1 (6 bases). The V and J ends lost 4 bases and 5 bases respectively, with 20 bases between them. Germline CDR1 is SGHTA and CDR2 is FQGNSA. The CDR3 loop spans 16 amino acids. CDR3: CASSSLPRGAGYGYTF. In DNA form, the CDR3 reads TGTGCCAGCAGCTCCCTCCCCCGGGGGGCAGGATATGGCTACACCTTC. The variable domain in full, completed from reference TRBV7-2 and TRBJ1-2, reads GAGVSQSPSNKVTEKGKDVELRCDPISGHTALYWYRQSLGQGLEFLIYFQGNSAPDKSGLPSDRFSAERTGGSVSTLTIQRTQQEDSAVYLCASSSLPRGAGYGYTFGSGTRLTVV.

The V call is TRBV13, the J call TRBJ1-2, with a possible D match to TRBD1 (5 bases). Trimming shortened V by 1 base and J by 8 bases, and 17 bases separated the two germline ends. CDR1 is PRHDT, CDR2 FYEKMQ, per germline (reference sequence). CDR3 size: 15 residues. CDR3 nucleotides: TGTGCCAGCAGCTTAGCCGGCCCAGGGAGGCAGGGCTACACCTTC. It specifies CASSLAGPGRQGYTF. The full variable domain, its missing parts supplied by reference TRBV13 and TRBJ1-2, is AAGVIQSPRHLIKEKRETATLKCYPIPRHDTVYWYQQGPGQDPQFLISFYEKMQSDKGSIPDRFSAQQFSDYHSELNMSSLELGDSALYFCASSLAGPGRQGYTFGSGTRLTVV.

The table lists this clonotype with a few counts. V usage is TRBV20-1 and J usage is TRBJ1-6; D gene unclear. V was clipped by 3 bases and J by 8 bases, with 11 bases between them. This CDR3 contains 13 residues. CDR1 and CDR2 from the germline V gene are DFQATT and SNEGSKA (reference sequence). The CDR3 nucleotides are TGCAGTGCTAGTGACGGGGTACATTCACCCCTCCACTTT. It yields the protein CSASDGVHSPLHF.

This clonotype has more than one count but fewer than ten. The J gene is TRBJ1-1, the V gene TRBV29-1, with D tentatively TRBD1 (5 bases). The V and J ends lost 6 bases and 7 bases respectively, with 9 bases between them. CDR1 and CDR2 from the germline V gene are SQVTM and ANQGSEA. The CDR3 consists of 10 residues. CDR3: CSVTTDEAFF. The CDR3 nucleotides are TGCAGCGTAACGACAGATGAAGCTTTCTTT.

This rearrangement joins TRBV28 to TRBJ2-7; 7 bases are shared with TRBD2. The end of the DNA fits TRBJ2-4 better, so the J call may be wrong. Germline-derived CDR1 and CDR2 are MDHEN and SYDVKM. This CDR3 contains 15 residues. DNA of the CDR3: TGTGCCAGCAGTTTAGATTGGCGGGAGAGGAACATTCAGTACTTC. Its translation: CASSLDWRERNIQYF.

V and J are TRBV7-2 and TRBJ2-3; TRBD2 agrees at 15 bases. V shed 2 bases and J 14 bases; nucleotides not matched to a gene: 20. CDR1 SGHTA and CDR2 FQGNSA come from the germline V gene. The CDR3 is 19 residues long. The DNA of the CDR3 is TGTGCCAGCAGCTTAACCGGGACTAGCGGGAGGAGGGGGCACAGAGACGCGTATTTT. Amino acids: CASSLTGTSGRRGHRDAYF.

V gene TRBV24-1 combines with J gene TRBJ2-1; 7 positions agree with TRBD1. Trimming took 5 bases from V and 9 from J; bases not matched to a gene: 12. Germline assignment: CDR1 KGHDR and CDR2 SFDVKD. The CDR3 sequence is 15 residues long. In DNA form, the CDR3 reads TGTGCCACCAGTGCTACGACAGGGAATTTTGCTGAGCAGTTCTTC. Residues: CATSATTGNFAEQFF.

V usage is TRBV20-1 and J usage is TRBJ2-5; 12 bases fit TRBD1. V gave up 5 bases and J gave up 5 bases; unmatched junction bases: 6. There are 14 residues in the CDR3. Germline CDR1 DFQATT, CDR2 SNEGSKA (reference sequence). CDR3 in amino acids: CSALGQGAWETQYF. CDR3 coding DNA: TGCAGTGCTCTGGGACAGGGGGCGTGGGAGACCCAGTACTTC.

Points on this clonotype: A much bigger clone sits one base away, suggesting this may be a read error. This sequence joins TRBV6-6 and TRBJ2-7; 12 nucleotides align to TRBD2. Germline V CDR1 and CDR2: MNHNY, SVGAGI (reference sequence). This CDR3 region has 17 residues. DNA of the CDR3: TGTGCCGGCAGCCCGGGGCTAGCGGGAGGGTTCTCCTACGAGCAGTACTTC. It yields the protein CAGSPGLAGGFSYEQYF.

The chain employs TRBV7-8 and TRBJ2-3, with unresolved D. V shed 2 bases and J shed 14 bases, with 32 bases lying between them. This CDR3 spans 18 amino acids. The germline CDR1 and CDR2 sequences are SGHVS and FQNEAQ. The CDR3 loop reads CASSLNREYAPLHRYAYF. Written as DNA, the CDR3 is TGTGCCAGCAGCTTAAATCGAGAGTACGCCCCCCTGCACAGATACGCGTATTTT.

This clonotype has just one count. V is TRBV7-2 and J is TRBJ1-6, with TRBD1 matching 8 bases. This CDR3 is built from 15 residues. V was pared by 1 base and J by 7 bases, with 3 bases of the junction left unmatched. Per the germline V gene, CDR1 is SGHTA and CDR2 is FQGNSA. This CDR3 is CASSLGTGWNSPLHF. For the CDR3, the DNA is TGTGCCAGCAGCTTAGGGACAGGGTGGAATTCACCCCTCCACTTT.

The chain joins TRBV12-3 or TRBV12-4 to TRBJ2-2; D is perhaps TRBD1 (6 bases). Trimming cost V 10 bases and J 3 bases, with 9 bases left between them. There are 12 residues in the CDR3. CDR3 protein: CATHRDTGELFF. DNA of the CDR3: TGTGCCACCCACAGGGACACCGGGGAGCTGTTTTTT.